The T cell receptor beta chain described here comes from a study of OX40 agonist ivuxolimab in advanced cancers. Looking at the study overall: Patients were dosed with the agonistic anti-OX40 (CD134) antibody ivuxolimab.

Profiling relied on immunoSEQ multiplex PCR, and the TCRdb table lists in-frame clones only, not all of them. The sample lists over 95,000 clones; over 75% were seen once. V dropped 5 bases and J dropped 5; count of bases not matched to a gene: 5. The CDR3 contains 13 residues. Germline V gene sequence: CDR1 SGHTA, CDR2 FQGNSA. On this clone: Other DNA sequences from this sample encode an identical CDR3 as well.

The sequence was obtained from an adult with an advanced solid tumor such as melanoma, head and neck, liver or kidney cancer. Here the sequenced sample was CD4+ or CD8+ T cells sorted from blood, taken in a trial of the OX40 agonist ivuxolimab. The chain uses TRBV7-2 and TRBJ1-2, with 7 bases identical to TRBD1. The CDR3 protein is CASSPSGGYGYTF. In nucleotides, the CDR3 is TGTGCCAGCAGCCCCTCAGGGGGATATGGCTACACCTTC.